The 28 T cell receptor beta chains below were found in one sample sequenced in a study of CD8+ T cells in alopecia areata. Treatment denoted: oral pan-JAK inhibitor, 5-10 mg twice daily. Extracted RNA was reverse transcribed, and the resulting cDNA served as sequencing template. The protocol was immunoSEQ multiplex PCR, while the TCRdb copy is restricted to in-frame clones and leaves out a portion. The top ten hold more than 15% of the sample, which has 150,000 to 200,000 clones, 50% to 75% seen once. The sample in question was CD4+ T cells sorted from blood, obtained at approximately week 56, from a patient treated with tofacitinib. The receptors were gathered from a human donor with alopecia areata.

CDR3 DNA: TGTGCCTGGATCCCGACAGCCGGCTCTGGAAACACCATATATTTT. As protein: CAWIPTAGSGNTIYF. The rearrangement links TRBV30 to TRBJ1-3; a possible D gene is TRBD1 (5 bases). V dropped 4 bases and J dropped 0 bases, with 13 bases sitting between them. This CDR3 spans 15 amino acids. Germline assignment: CDR1 GTSNPN and CDR2 SVGIG (reference sequence).

In nucleotides, the CDR3 is TGTGCCAGCGGCCCCCGCTTCCAAGAGACCCAGTACTTC. The encoded protein is CASGPRFQETQYF. The chain employs TRBV7-2 and TRBJ2-5; D unclear. The CDR3 is 13 amino acids. V lost 8 bases and J lost 1, with 11 bases in between. The germline gives CDR1 SGHTA, CDR2 FQGNSA.

V and J are TRBV5-1 and TRBJ2-2; 9 positions match TRBD2. The CDR3 is 19 amino acids. Unmatched junction bases numbered 10, after V lost 1 base and J lost 0 bases. Germline CDR1 is SGHRS and CDR2 is YFSETQ. CDR3 region: CASSLRASGAYANTGELFF. DNA for the CDR3: TGCGCCAGCAGCTTGAGGGCTAGCGGGGCCTACGCGAACACCGGGGAGCTGTTTTTT.

J is TRBJ1-1 and V is TRBV30; no firm D call. Trimming pared 5 bases from V and 1 base from J, leaving 14 bases between. This CDR3 has 14 amino acids. CDR1 and CDR2 (germline): GTSNPN, SVGIG (reference sequence). DNA for the CDR3: TGTGCCTGGTCGGCCTTCACCCGGAACACTGAAGCTTTCTTT. It yields the protein CAWSAFTRNTEAFF.

In its sample, this clone was seen a few times. The chain couples TRBV6-5 to TRBJ2-7; 8 nucleotides align to TRBD1. Germline V gene lookup returns CDR1 MNHEY and CDR2 SVGAGI. J was trimmed by 3 bases and V by 4 bases; bases with no gene match: 11. The CDR3 spans 16 residues. CDR3 nucleotides: TGTGCCAGCAGTTCTCTTCTAGGGGACAGGCGCTACGAGCAGTACTTC. It is translated as CASSSLLGDRRYEQYF.

V is TRBV7-6 and J is TRBJ1-6; the D gene is possibly TRBD1 (5 bases). V was trimmed by 2 bases and J by 8 bases, leaving 10 bases between them. The CDR3 is made up of 14 amino acids. Germline V gene lookup returns CDR1 SGHVS and CDR2 FNYEAQ. The CDR3, as DNA: TGTGCCAGCAGCTTAAAAGGGACGGATTCACCCCTCCACTTT. It codes for CASSLKGTDSPLHF. Drawing the rest from reference TRBV7-6 and TRBJ1-6, the complete variable domain is GAGVSQSPRYKVTKRGQDVALRCDPISGHVSLYWYRQALGQGPEFLTYFNYEAQQDKSGLPNDRFSAERPEGSISTLTIQRTEQRDSAMYRCASSLKGTDSPLHFGNGTRLTVT.

This clone has just a few counts. The rearrangement joins TRBV6-1 to TRBJ2-6; weak D call: TRBD1 (6 bases). The CDR3 has 16 residues. CDR1 is MNHNS and CDR2 is SASEGT in the germline V gene. The V end lost 3 bases, the J end lost 1 base, and 10 bases lay between the germline ends. CDR3 coding DNA: TGTGCCAGCAGTGACCAGGGGAATTCTGGGGCCAACGTCCTGACTTTC. It is translated as CASSDQGNSGANVLTF.

This clone was counted ten times or more. The CDR3 loop reads CASSPGFGSNQPQHF. The DNA of the CDR3 is TGTGCCAGCAGTCCGGGGTTCGGGAGCAATCAGCCCCAGCATTTT. The V call is TRBV2, the J call TRBJ1-5; D not resolved. V dropped 5 bases and J dropped 1 base, with 12 bases sitting between them. The CDR3 extends over 15 amino acids. CDR1 is SNHLY, CDR2 FYNNEI, per germline. The full variable domain, its missing parts supplied by reference TRBV2 and TRBJ1-5, is EPEVTQTPSHQVTQMGQEVILRCVPISNHLYFYWYRQILGQKVEFLVSFYNNEISEKSEIFDDQFSVERPDGSNFTLKIRSTKLEDSAMYFCASSPGFGSNQPQHFGDGTRLSIL.

The sample holds one count of this clone. The V call is TRBV10-3, the J call TRBJ1-2, with 7 positions matching TRBD1. The CDR3 contains 12 residues. Germline assignment: CDR1 ENHRY and CDR2 SYGVKD. V trimming: 5 bases; J trimming: 8 bases; junction bases outside the gene matches: 5. Here the CDR3 DNA reads TGTGCCATCAGTCCTACAGGGGAAGGCTACACCTTC. Its protein product is CAISPTGEGYTF.

The chain joins TRBV19 to TRBJ2-1; either TRBD1 or TRBD2 may fit D (5 bases each). The CDR3 loop spans 13 amino acids. The germline V gene encodes CDR1 LNHDA and CDR2 SQIVND (reference sequence). V shed 7 bases and J shed 2 bases, with 9 bases lying between them. This chain's CDR3 is CASMGVPYNEQFF. The DNA of the CDR3 is TGTGCCAGTATGGGGGTCCCCTACAATGAGCAGTTCTTC.

The CDR3 loop reads CAISADSGSYNEQFF. CDR3 bases: TGTGCCATCAGTGCGGACTCAGGTTCCTACAATGAGCAGTTCTTC. The chain joins TRBV10-3 to TRBJ2-1; tentatively, D is TRBD2 (5 bases). The CDR3 runs to 15 residues. Trimming removed 4 bases at V and 1 base at J, with 11 bases between. Per germline, CDR1 ENHRY and CDR2 SYGVKD.

The sample holds a few counts of this clone. V is TRBV5-5 and J is TRBJ2-5, with D unresolved. Germline-derived CDR1 and CDR2 are SGHKS and YYEKEE (reference sequence). V gave up 0 bases and J gave up 0 bases, with 12 bases separating them. CDR3 length: 16 amino acids. The CDR3 protein is CASSLGYKSYQETQYF. CDR3 DNA sequence: TGTGCCAGCAGCTTGGGCTACAAGTCGTACCAAGAGACCCAGTACTTC.

The chain carries TRBV15 and TRBJ2-5; D not certain. The CDR3 consists of 13 residues. Germline V CDR1 and CDR2: LNHNV, YYDKDF (reference sequence). V lost 5 bases and J lost 4, with 11 bases in between. CDR3 amino acids: CATSLELGETQYF. The CDR3 bases are TGTGCCACCAGCCTAGAATTGGGAGAGACCCAGTACTTC. Variable domain in full (rest from reference TRBV15 and TRBJ2-5): DAMVIQNPRYQVTQFGKPVTLSCSQTLNHNVMYWYQQKSSQAPKLLFHYYDKDFNNEADTPDNFQSRRPNTSFCFLDIRSPGLGDTAMYLCATSLELGETQYFGPGTRLLVL.

The CDR3 DNA is TGTGCCAGCAGTGAAAGTACAGGGGAGCAGGAAAAACTGTTTTTT. This sequence encodes CASSESTGEQEKLFF. The chain employs TRBV25-1 and TRBJ1-4, with 7 bases matching TRBD1. CDR1 is MGHDK, CDR2 SYGVNS, per germline. The CDR3 runs to 15 residues. V was pared by 2 bases and J by 8 bases, with 8 bases of the junction left unmatched. The variable domain in full, completed from reference TRBV25-1 and TRBJ1-4, reads EADIYQTPRYLVIGTGKKITLECSQTMGHDKMYWYQQDPGMELHLIHYSYGVNSTEKGDLSSESTVSRIRTEHFPLTLESARPSHTSQYLCASSESTGEQEKLFFGSGTQLSVL.

This clone was recorded only once. The chain combines TRBV30 with TRBJ2-1; 12 bases map to TRBD1. Unmatched junction bases numbered 8, after V lost 0 bases and J lost 5 bases. Germline lookup yields CDR1 GTSNPN and CDR2 SVGIG (reference sequence). CDR3 length equals 17 residues. The CDR3 loop is CAWSVLPGQGAHNEQFF. The CDR3 bases are TGTGCCTGGAGTGTACTCCCGGGACAGGGGGCCCACAATGAGCAGTTCTTC.

This clone appeared a single time. The chain recombines TRBV29-1 with TRBJ2-7, with 8 bases fitting TRBD1. The CDR3 loop spans 14 amino acids. Germline trimming cut 4 bases from V and 3 bases from J; bases unmatched to any gene: 8. CDR1 SQVTM and CDR2 ANQGSEA come from the germline V gene. The CDR3 DNA reads TGCAGCGTTGCTGGGACAGGTTCAGGCTACGAGCAGTACTTC. Its translation is CSVAGTGSGYEQYF.

This clone was seen only a few times. The rearrangement uses TRBV23-1 and TRBJ1-2; the match to TRBD1 covers 11 bases. TRBV23-1 has ORF status, its function being uncertain. The CDR3 consists of 17 residues. J lost 5 bases, V lost 6 bases, and 14 bases had no gene match. DNA for the CDR3: TGCGCCAGCAGCCCCCGGGACAGGGGGTCTCTGCGGTATGGCTACACCTTC. Translation: CASSPRDRGSLRYGYTF.

This chain connects TRBV15 to TRBJ2-2, with D unresolved. V lost 1 base to trimming and J lost 6 bases, with 3 bases between them. This CDR3 has 12 amino acids. Germline CDR1 LNHNV, CDR2 YYDKDF (reference sequence). The CDR3, as DNA: TGTGCCACCAGCAGAGCGGCCGGGGAGCTGTTTTTT. This codes for CATSRAAGELFF.

The chain uses TRBV7-3 and TRBJ2-3; D is unresolved. Per germline, CDR1 SGHTA and CDR2 FQGTGA. The CDR3 loop spans 13 amino acids. Trimming shortened V by 5 bases and J by 5 bases, and 11 bases separated the two germline ends. In nucleotides, the CDR3 is TGTGCCAGCAGCCTACCTGGGATAGATACGCAGTATTTT. It yields the protein CASSLPGIDTQYF.

The genes are TRBV30 and TRBJ2-3; tentatively, D is TRBD1 (6 bases). With 4 bases removed from V and 4 bases from J, the gap between germline ends came to 12 bases. Germline CDR1 GTSNPN, CDR2 SVGIG (reference sequence). The CDR3 has 13 amino acids. The CDR3, as DNA: TGTGCCTGGACCCTGGGACACCCAGATACGCAGTATTTT. It yields the protein CAWTLGHPDTQYF.

This clone came up a few times. The V and J genes are TRBV5-1 and TRBJ1-1, with TRBD1 matching over 8 bases. V shed 4 bases, J shed 2 bases, and the junction held 7 bases outside the gene matches. Germline V lookup: CDR1 SGHRS, CDR2 YFSETQ. The CDR3 runs to 15 residues. The CDR3 DNA is TGCGCCAGCAGCCTACGGACAGGGCGTAACACTGAAGCTTTCTTT. It is translated as CASSLRTGRNTEAFF.

This clone was observed a handful of times. One junction end does not reproduce the germline sequence, and a read error may be involved. The V call is TRBV7-9, the J call TRBJ2-6; D is unclear. CDR1 is SEHNR, CDR2 FQNEAQ, per germline (reference sequence). The CDR3 covers 14 residues. The CDR3 loop is CAGSGKPGANVLTF. The CDR3 nucleotides are TGCGCAGGCTCCGGAAAACCTGGGGCCAACGTCCTGACTTTC.

There are a few counts of this clone. The rearrangement links TRBV30 to TRBJ2-5, with a tentative D call TRBD2 (5 bases). CDR1 and CDR2 from the germline V gene are GTSNPN and SVGIG (reference sequence). CDR3 length: 13 residues. V was shortened by 1 base and J by 5 bases, with 11 bases between the two germline ends. The CDR3: CAWSGQEVETQYF. The CDR3 DNA reads as TGTGCCTGGAGTGGCCAGGAGGTGGAGACCCAGTACTTC. Drawing the rest from reference TRBV30 and TRBJ2-5, the complete variable domain is SQTIHQWPATLVQPVGSPLSLECTVEGTSNPNLYWYRQAAGRGLQLLFYSVGIGQISSEVPQNLSASRPQDRQFILSSKKLLLSDSGFYLCAWSGQEVETQYFGPGTRLLVL.

The chain joins TRBV27 to TRBJ2-4, with a possible D match to TRBD1 (5 bases). This CDR3 contains 15 residues. Trimming cost V 6 bases and J 0 bases, with 12 bases left between them. CDR1 MNHEY and CDR2 SMNVEV come from the germline V gene (reference sequence). CDR3 coding DNA: TGTGCCAGCAGATCGGACAAGTTAGCCAAAAACATTCAGTACTTC. Protein: CASRSDKLAKNIQYF.

The chain carries TRBV5-1 and TRBJ2-1; D not resolved. V lost 7 bases and J lost 5, with 10 bases in between. The CDR3 loop spans 12 amino acids. Germline V gene data show CDR1 as SGHRS and CDR2 as YFSETQ. The CDR3 sequence is CASSTEDNEQFF. In nucleotides, the CDR3 is TGCGCCAGCTCCACAGAGGACAATGAGCAGTTCTTC.

The chain combines TRBV7-9 with TRBJ2-5, with 9 bases that match TRBD1. Germline CDR1 and CDR2: SEHNR and FQNEAQ (reference sequence). The CDR3 sequence is 15 residues long. The ends lost 1 base at V and 4 bases at J; junction bases unmatched: 4. The CDR3 sequence is CASSLGDRDGETQYF. CDR3 DNA sequence: TGTGCCAGCAGCTTAGGGGACAGGGACGGAGAGACCCAGTACTTC.

This rearrangement joins TRBV6-1 to TRBJ2-3; possible D gene TRBD1, 6 bases. This CDR3 has 14 amino acids. Trimming cost V 4 bases and J 3 bases, with 11 bases left between them. CDR1 is MNHNS and CDR2 is SASEGT in the germline V gene. The CDR3: CASSGGHRTDTQYF. CDR3 nucleotide sequence: TGTGCCAGCAGTGGGGGGCACAGGACAGATACGCAGTATTTT.

The chain joins TRBV15 to TRBJ1-2, with TRBD1 matching 8 bases. Trimming at V came to 0 bases and at J to 6 bases, leaving 6 bases not matched to a gene. CDR3 length equals 15 residues. The germline V gene has CDR1 LNHNV and CDR2 YYDKDF (reference sequence). CDR3: CATSRDPDRVDGYTF. The CDR3 DNA is TGTGCCACCAGCAGAGATCCGGACAGGGTAGATGGCTACACCTTC.